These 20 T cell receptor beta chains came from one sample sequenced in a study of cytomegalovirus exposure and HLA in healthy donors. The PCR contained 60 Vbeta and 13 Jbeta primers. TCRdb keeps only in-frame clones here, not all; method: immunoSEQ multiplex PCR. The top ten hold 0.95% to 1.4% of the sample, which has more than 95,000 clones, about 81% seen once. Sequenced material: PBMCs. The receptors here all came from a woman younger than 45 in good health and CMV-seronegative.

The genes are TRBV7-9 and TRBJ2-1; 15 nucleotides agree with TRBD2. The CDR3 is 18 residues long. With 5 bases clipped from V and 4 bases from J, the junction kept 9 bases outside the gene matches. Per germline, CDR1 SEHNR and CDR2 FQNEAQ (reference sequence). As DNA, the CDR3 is TGTGCCAGCAGCACTCTGAAGGGACTAGCGGGGGGTTACAATGAGCAGTTCTTC. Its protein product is CASSTLKGLAGGYNEQFF.

CDR3 amino acids: CASSLLLAGGPYNEQFF. Here the CDR3 DNA reads TGTGCCAGTAGCCTCCTCCTAGCGGGAGGGCCCTACAATGAGCAGTTCTTC. The chain links TRBV19 to TRBJ2-1; 12 nucleotides line up with TRBD2. Germline CDR1 is LNHDA and CDR2 is SQIVND (reference sequence). Unmatched junction bases numbered 8, after V lost 6 bases and J lost 2 bases. This CDR3 spans 17 amino acids.

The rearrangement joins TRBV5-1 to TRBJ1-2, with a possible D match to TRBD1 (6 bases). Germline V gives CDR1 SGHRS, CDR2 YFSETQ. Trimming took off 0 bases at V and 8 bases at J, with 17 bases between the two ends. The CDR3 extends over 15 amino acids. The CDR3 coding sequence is TGCGCCAGCAGCTTGGCCAGCAGGGGAAGGGGAGGCTACACCTTC. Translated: CASSLASRGRGGYTF.

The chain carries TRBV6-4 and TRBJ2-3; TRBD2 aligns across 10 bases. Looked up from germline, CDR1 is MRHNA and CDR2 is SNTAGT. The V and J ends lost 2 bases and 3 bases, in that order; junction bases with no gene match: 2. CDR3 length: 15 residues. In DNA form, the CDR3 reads TGTGCCAGCAGTGACGGGACTAGCGAAACAGATACGCAGTATTTT. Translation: CASSDGTSETDTQYF.

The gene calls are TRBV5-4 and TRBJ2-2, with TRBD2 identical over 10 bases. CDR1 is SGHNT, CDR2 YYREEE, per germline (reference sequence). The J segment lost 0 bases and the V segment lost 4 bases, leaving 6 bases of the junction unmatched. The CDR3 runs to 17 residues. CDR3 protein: CASSNLAGAPNTGELFF. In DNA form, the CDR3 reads TGTGCCAGCAGCAATCTAGCGGGGGCCCCGAACACCGGGGAGCTGTTTTTT.

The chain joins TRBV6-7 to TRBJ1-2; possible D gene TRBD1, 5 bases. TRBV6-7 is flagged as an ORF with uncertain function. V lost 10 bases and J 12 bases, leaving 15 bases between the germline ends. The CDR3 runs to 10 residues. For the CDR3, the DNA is TGTGCCACACGGACAAGTTCTCACACCTTC. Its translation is CATRTSSHTF.

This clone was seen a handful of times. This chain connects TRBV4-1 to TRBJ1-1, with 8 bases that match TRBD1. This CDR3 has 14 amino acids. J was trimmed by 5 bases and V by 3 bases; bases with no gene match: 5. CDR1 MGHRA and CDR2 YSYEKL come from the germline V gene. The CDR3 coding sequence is TGCGCCAGCAGCCAGGACAGGGTGCGGACTGAAGCTTTCTTT. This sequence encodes CASSQDRVRTEAFF.

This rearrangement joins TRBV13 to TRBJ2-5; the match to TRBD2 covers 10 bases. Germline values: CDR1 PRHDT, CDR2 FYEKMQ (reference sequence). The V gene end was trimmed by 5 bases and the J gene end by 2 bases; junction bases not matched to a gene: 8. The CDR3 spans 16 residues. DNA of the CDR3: TGTGCCAGCAGCCACCTTAGCGGGGGGTCACAAGAGACCCAGTACTTC. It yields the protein CASSHLSGGSQETQYF. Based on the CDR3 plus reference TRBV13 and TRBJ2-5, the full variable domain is AAGVIQSPRHLIKEKRETATLKCYPIPRHDTVYWYQQGPGQDPQFLISFYEKMQSDKGSIPDRFSAQQFSDYHSELNMSSLELGDSALYFCASSHLSGGSQETQYFGPGTRLLVL.

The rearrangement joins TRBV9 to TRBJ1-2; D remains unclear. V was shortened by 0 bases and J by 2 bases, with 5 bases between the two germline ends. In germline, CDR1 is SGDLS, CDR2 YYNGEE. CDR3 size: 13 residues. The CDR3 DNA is TGTGCCAGCAGCGTAGACGGGAACTATGGCTACACCTTC. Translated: CASSVDGNYGYTF.

As DNA, the CDR3 is TGCGCCAGCAGCCCACTTAGAGTAGCAGACTCCTACGAGCAGTACTTC. It translates to CASSPLRVADSYEQYF. V is TRBV5-1 and J is TRBJ2-7; D is ambiguous. Germline values: CDR1 SGHRS, CDR2 YFSETQ. The CDR3 contains 16 residues. V was cut by 4 bases and J by 0 bases, with 17 bases left in between.

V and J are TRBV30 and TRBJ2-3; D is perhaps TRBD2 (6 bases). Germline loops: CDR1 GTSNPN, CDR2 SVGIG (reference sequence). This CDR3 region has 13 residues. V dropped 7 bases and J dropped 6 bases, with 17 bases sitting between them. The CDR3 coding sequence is TGTGCCTTAAGACTAGGGGTTTGGGATACGCAGTATTTT. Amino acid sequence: CALRLGVWDTQYF.

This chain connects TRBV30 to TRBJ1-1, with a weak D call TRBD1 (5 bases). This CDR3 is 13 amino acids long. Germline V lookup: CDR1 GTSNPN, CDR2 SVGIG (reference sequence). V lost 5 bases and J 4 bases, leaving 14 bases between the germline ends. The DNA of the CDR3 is TGTGCCTGGCGAAACTTGGACACCACTGAAGCTTTCTTT. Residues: CAWRNLDTTEAFF.

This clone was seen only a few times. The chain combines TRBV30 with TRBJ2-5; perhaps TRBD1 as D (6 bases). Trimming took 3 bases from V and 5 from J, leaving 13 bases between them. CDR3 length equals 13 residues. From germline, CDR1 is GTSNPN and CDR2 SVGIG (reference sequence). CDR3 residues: CAWSAQGMETQYF. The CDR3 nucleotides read TGTGCCTGGAGCGCACAGGGTATGGAGACCCAGTACTTC.

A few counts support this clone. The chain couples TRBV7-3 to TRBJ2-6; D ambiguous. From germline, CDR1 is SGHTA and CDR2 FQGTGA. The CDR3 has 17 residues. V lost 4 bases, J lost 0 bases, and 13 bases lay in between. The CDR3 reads CASSSTQTYSGANVLTF. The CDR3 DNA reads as TGTGCCAGCAGCTCGACACAAACCTACTCTGGGGCCAACGTCCTGACTTTC.

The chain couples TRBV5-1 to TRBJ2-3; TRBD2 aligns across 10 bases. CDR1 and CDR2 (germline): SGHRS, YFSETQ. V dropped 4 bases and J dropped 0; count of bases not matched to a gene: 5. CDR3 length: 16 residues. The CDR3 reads CASSPTSGVSTDTQYF. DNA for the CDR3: TGCGCCAGCAGCCCTACTAGCGGGGTTAGCACAGATACGCAGTATTTT.

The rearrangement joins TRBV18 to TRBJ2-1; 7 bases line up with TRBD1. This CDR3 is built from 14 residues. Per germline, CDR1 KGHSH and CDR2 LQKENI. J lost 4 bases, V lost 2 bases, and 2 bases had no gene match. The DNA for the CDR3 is TGTGCCAGCTCACCAGGGGACAGATACAATGAGCAGTTCTTC. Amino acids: CASSPGDRYNEQFF.

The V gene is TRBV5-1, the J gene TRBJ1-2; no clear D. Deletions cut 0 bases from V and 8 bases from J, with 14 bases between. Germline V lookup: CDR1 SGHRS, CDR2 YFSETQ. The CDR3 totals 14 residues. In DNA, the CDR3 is TGCGCCAGCAGCTTGGAGGCGGGGTTTCAGGGCTACACCTTC. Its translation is CASSLEAGFQGYTF. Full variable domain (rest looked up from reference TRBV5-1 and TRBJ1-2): KAGVTQTPRYLIKTRGQQVTLSCSPISGHRSVSWYQQTPGQGLQFLFEYFSETQRNKGNFPGRFSGRQFSNSRSEMNVSTLELGDSALYLCASSLEAGFQGYTFGSGTRLTVV.

DNA of the CDR3: TGTGCCAGCAGCTTAGGCGCGGGCTTCTATAATTCACCCCTCCACTTT. It encodes CASSLGAGFYNSPLHF. The chain joins TRBV7-9 to TRBJ1-6; D not resolved. The CDR3 spans 16 residues. Per germline, CDR1 SEHNR and CDR2 FQNEAQ (reference sequence). Trimming took 1 base from V and 3 from J, leaving 10 bases between them.

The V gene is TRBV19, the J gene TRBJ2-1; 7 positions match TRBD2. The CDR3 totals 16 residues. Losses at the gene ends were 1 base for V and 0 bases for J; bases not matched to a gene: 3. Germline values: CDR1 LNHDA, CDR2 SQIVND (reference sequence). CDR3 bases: TGTGCCAGTAGTATAGGAGGGAGGGCCTCCTACAATGAGCAGTTCTTC. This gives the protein CASSIGGRASYNEQFF.

DNA of the CDR3: TGTGCCAGCAGCTTAGTAGGGAGGGGCGAAGCTTTCTTT. Its translation: CASSLVGRGEAFF. The chain links TRBV7-9 to TRBJ1-1; the D gene is possibly TRBD1 (5 bases). This CDR3 contains 13 residues. The V end lost 1 base, the J end lost 8 bases, and 11 bases lay between the germline ends. CDR1 is SEHNR, CDR2 FQNEAQ, per germline (reference sequence).